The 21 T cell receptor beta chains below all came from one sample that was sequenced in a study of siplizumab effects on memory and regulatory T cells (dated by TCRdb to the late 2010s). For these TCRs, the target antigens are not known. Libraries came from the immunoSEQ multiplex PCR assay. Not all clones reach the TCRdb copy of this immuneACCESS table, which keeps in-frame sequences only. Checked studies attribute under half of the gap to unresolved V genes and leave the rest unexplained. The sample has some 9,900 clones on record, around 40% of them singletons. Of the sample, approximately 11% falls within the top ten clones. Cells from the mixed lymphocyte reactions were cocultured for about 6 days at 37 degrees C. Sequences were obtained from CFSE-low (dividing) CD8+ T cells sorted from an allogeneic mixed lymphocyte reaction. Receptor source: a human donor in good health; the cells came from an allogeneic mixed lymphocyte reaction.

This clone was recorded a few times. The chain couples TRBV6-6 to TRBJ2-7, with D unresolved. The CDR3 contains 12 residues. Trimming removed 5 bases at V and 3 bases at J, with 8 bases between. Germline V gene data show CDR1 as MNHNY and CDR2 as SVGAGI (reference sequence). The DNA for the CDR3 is TGTGCCAGCAGTCTAAACAGCTACGAGCAGTACTTC. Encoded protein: CASSLNSYEQYF.

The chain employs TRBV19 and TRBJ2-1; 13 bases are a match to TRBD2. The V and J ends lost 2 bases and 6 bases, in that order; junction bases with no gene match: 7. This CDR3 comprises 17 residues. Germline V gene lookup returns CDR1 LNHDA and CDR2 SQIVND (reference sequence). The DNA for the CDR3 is TGTGCCAGTAGTATAACTAGCGGGGGGGCCCGGGGCAATGAGCAGTTCTTC. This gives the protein CASSITSGGARGNEQFF.

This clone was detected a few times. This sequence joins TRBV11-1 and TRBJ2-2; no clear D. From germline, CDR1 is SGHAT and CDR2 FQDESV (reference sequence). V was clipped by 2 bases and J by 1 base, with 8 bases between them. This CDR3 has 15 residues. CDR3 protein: CASSLSSENTGELFF. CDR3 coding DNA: TGTGCCAGCAGCTTATCCTCAGAGAACACCGGGGAGCTGTTTTTT.

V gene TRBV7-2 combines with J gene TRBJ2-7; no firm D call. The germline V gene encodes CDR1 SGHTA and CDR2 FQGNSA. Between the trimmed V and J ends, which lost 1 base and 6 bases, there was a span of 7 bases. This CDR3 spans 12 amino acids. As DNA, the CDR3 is TGTGCCAGCAGCTTAGGCCGTCGCGAGCAGTACTTC. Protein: CASSLGRREQYF.

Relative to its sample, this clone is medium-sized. CDR3 region: CATGWTETQYF. The CDR3 DNA reads TGTGCCACCGGGTGGACAGAGACCCAGTACTTC. The chain links TRBV6-5 to TRBJ2-5; the D is unclear. From germline, CDR1 is MNHEY and CDR2 SVGAGI. This CDR3 contains 11 residues. V lost 10 bases to trimming and J lost 4 bases, with 10 bases between them.

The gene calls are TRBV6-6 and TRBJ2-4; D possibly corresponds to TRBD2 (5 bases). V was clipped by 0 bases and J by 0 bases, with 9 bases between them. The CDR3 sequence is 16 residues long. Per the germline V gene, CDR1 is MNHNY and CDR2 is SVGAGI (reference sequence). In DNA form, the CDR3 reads TGTGCCAGCAGTTACTCGAGGGCCCTAGCCAAAAACATTCAGTACTTC. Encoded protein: CASSYSRALAKNIQYF.

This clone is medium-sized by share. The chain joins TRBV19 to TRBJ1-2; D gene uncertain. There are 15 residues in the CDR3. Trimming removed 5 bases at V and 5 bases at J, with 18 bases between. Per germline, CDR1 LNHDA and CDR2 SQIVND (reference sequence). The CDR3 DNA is TGTGCCAGTAGTTGGGAGACGGAGCCGATTTATGGCTACACCTTC. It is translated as CASSWETEPIYGYTF.

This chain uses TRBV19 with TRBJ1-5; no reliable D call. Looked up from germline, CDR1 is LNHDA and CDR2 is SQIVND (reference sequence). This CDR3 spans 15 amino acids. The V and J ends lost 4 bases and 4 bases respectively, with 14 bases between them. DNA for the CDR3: TGTGCCAGTAGTACAACAGCGGTGGGGAATCAGCCCCAGCATTTT. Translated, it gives CASSTTAVGNQPQHF.

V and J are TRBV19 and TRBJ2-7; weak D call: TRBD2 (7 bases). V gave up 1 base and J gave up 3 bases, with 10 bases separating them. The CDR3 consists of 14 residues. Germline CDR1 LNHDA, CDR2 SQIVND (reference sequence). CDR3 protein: CASSIGEGDYEQYF. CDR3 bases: TGTGCCAGTAGTATAGGGGAGGGGGACTACGAGCAGTACTTC.

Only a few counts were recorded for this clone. The CDR3 nucleotides are TGTGCCAGCAGCCCGACACTCCAGGGTGAGATGGTCGAGCAGTACTTC. Translated, it gives CASSPTLQGEMVEQYF. The chain uses TRBV11-2 and TRBJ2-7, with D perhaps TRBD1 (5 bases). The length of the CDR3 is 16 residues. Germline CDR1 SGHAT, CDR2 FQNNGV. Trimming pared 5 bases from V and 6 bases from J, leaving 23 bases between.

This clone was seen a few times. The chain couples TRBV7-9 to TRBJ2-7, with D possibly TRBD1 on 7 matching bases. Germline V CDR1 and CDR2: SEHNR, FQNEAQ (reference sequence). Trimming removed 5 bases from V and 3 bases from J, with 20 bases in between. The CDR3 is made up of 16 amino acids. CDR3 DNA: TGTGCCAGCAGCCTATCCCAGGGGGGCGCGCTCTACGAGCAGTACTTC. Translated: CASSLSQGGALYEQYF.

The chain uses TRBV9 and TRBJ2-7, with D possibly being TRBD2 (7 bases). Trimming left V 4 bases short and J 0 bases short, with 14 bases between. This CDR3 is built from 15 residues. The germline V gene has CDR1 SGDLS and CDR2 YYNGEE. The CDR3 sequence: CASSLGGLSSYEQYF. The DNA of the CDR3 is TGTGCCAGCAGCCTCGGGGGGCTAAGCTCCTACGAGCAGTACTTC.

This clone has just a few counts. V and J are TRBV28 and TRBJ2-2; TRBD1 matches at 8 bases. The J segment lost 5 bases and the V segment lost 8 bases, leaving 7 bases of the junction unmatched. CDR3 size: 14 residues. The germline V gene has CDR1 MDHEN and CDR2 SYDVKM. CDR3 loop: CASEDREQTGELFF. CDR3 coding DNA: TGTGCCAGCGAGGACAGGGAGCAAACCGGGGAGCTGTTTTTT.

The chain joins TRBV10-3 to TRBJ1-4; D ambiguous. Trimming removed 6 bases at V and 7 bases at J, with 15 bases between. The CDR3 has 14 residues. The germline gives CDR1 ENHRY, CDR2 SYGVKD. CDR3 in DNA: TGTGCCATCAGCACCCGCGCCTGGGGTGAAAAACTGTTTTTT. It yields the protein CAISTRAWGEKLFF.

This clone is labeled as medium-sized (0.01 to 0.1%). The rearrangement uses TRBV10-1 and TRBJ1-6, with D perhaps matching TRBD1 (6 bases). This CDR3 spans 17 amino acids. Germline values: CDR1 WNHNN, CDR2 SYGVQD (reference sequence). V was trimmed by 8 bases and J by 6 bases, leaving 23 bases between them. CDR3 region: CASRTCERQASNSPLHF. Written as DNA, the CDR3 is TGCGCCAGCCGGACCTGTGAGCGACAGGCGTCTAATTCACCCCTCCACTTT.

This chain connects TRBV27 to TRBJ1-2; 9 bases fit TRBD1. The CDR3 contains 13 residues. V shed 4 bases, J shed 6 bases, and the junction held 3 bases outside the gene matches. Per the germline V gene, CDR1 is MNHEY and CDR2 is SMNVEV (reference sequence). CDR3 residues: CASSWTGEDGYTF. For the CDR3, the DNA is TGTGCCAGCAGTTGGACAGGGGAAGATGGCTACACCTTC.

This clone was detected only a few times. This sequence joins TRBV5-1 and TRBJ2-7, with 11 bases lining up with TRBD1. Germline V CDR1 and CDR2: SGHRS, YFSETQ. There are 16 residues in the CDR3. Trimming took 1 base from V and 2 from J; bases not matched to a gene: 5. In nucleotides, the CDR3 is TGCGCCAGCAGCTTGTCCCCGGGACAGGGGGCCTACGAGCAGTACTTC. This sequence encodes CASSLSPGQGAYEQYF.

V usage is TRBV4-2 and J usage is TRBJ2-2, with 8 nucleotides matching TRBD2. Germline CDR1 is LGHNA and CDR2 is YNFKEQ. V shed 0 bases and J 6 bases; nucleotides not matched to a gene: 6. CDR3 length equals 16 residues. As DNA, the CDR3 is TGTGCCAGCAGCCAAGAGGTCGGGGGGGCCGCCGGGGAGCTGTTTTTT. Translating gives CASSQEVGGAAGELFF.

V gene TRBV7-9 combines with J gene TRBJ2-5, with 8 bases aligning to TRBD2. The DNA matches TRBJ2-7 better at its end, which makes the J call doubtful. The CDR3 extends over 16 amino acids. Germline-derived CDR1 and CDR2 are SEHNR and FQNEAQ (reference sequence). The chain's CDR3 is CASSWLSGGGPNEQYF. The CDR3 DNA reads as TGTGCCAGCAGCTGGCTCAGTGGCGGGGGGCCGAACGAGCAGTACTTC.

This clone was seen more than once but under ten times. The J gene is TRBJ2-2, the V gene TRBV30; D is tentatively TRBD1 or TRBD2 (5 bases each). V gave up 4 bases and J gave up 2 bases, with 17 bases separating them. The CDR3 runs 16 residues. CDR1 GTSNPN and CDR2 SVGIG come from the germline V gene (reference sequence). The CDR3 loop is CAWTGLDKLNTGELFF. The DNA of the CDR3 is TGTGCCTGGACGGGGCTCGATAAACTTAACACCGGGGAGCTGTTTTTT.

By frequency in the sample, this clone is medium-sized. CDR3 sequence (DNA): TGTGCCAGCAGCAAAGGTGGCAAAGGGCAGTACTTC. It codes for CASSKGGKGQYF. The V gene is TRBV21-1, the J gene TRBJ2-7. TRBV21-1 is a pseudogene segment. There are 12 residues in the CDR3.